This T cell receptor beta chain was sequenced during a study of OX40 agonist ivuxolimab in advanced cancers. Blood specimens came from baseline, cycle 4 day 1, and cycle 7 day 1. Germline trimming cut 5 bases from V and 3 bases from J; bases unmatched to any gene: 1. Per the germline V gene, CDR1 is MGHRA and CDR2 is YSYEKL. This CDR3 region has 14 residues. The study's findings and limits: Patients who responded partially at 0.1-3.0 mg/kg showed clonal expansion ranking among the lowest.

In regard to this clone: Its antigen is still unknown.

Using immunoSEQ multiplex PCR, the repertoire was profiled, and TCRdb retains in-frame clones only, with some absent. The table shows about 47,000 clones, with around 85% occurring only once. This clonotype was obtained from an adult with an advanced solid tumor such as melanoma, head and neck, liver or kidney cancer. The chain recombines TRBV4-1 with TRBJ2-4; 10 bases are a match to TRBD1. Specimen: CD4+ or CD8+ T cells sorted from blood, collected in a trial of the OX40 agonist ivuxolimab. The CDR3 reads CASSGQGGKNIQYF. The CDR3 DNA reads as TGCGCCAGCAGCGGACAGGGGGGCAAAAACATTCAGTACTTC.